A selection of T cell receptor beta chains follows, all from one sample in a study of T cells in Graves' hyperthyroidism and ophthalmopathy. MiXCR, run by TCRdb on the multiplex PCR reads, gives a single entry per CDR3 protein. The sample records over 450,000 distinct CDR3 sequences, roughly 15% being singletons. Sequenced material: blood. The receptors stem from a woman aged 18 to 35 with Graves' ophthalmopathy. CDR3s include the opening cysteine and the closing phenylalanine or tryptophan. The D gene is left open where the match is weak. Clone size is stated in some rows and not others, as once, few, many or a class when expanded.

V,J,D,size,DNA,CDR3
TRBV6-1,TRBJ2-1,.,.,TGTGCCAGCAGACCCGTTCCGGGACCCTATCAGGTGGATGAGCAGTTCTTC,CASRPVPGPYQVDEQFF
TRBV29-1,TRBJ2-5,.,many,TGCAGCGTTGAACTGTACGGGGGCGGGTTGGAGACCCAGTACTTC,CSVELYGGGLETQYF
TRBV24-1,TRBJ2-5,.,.,TGTGCCACCAGTGATACAAGGACCTCGGAGACCCAGTACTTC,CATSDTRTSETQYF
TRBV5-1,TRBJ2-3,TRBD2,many,TGCGCCAGCAGTGCATCGGGGGGACTAGCCACAGATACGCAGTATTTT,CASSASGGLATDTQYF
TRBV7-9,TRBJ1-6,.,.,TGTGCCAGCAGCTCGACTTCCGACTCCTATAATTCACCCCTCCACTTT,CASSSTSDSYNSPLHF
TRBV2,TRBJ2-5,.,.,TGTGCCAGCAGTGAGCCCTATGACTTACCCCAAGAGACCCAGTACTTC,CASSEPYDLPQETQYF
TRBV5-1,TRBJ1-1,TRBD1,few,TGCGCCAGCAGCCCGGGACAGGGGTTGGCCACTGAAGCTTTCTTT,CASSPGQGLATEAFF
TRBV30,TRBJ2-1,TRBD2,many,TGTGCCTGGAGTGTAGCGGGAGCCTACAATGAGCAGTTCTTC,CAWSVAGAYNEQFF
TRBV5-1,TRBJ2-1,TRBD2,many,TGCGCCAGCAGCTTAAGCGGGAGTCGCAATGAGCAGTTCTTC,CASSLSGSRNEQFF
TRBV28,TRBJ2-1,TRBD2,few,TGTGCCAGCAGAACTCCGGGACTAGCGGGGGGGGGGTTTCATGAGCAGTTCTTC,CASRTPGLAGGGFHEQFF
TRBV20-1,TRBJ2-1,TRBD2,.,TGCAGTGCTAGATCGAGCGGGAGGCCGGGGGATGAGCAGTTCTTC,CSARSSGRPGDEQFF
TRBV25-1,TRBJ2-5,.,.,TGTGCCAGCAGTGACGGCCCGGGGCTAGGAGAGACCCAGTACTTC,CASSDGPGLGETQYF
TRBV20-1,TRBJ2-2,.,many,TGCAGTGCTAGAACGGGTCTCCAGGGGACCGGGGAGCTGTTTTTT,CSARTGLQGTGELFF
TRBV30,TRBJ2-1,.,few,TGTGCCTGGAAAAATATGGCGGGGGCCTCCTCCTACAATGAGCAGTTCTTC,CAWKNMAGASSYNEQFF
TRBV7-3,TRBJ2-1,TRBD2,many,TGTGCCAGCAGCCCCTCTAGCGGGGGCTCCTACAATGAGCAGTTCTTC,CASSPSSGGSYNEQFF
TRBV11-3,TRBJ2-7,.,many,TGTGCCAGCAGCCCTAGGGTCAGGGAAGATCCCTACGAGCAGTACTTC,CASSPRVREDPYEQYF
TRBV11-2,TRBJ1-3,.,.,TGTGCCAGCAGACGCCTGCGGGGAGGGCAGGCCTCTGGAAACACCATATATTTT,CASRRLRGGQASGNTIYF
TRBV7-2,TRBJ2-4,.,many,TGTGCCAGCAGCCTTGGGACCCGGAAAACGGGAGCCAAAAACATTCAGTACTTC,CASSLGTRKTGAKNIQYF
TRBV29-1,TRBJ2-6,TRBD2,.,TGCAGCGTCCGGGGGGGAACTGGGGCCAACGTCCTGACTTTC,CSVRGGTGANVLTF
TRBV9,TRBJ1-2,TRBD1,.,TGTGCCAGCAGCGGGGGACAGGGGGATAACTATGGCTACACCTTC,CASSGGQGDNYGYTF
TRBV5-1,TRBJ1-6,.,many,TGCGCCAGCAGCTTGAGCGGGCAGGGGTCTTCACCCCTCCACTTT,CASSLSGQGSSPLHF
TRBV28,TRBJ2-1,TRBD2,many,TGTGCCAGCAGTAGCGGGGGCGACTACAATGAGCAGTTCTTC,CASSSGGDYNEQFF
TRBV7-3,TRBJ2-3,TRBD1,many,TGTGCCAGCAGCCCGAGTCAGGGGGACACAGATACGCAGTATTTT,CASSPSQGDTDTQYF
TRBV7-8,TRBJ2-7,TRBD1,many,TGTGCCAGCAGCCACGGGACAGACGTGGAGCAGTACTTC,CASSHGTDVEQYF
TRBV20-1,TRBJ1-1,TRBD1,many,TGCAGTGCTAGGGGTGGACAGGGGGGGACTGAAGCTTTCTTT,CSARGGQGGTEAFF
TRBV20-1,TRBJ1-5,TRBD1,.,TGCAGTGCTAGAGGGGGACAGGGAAACGATCAGCCCCAGCATTTT,CSARGGQGNDQPQHF
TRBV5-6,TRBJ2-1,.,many,TGTGCCAGCAGCTTGGTGCAGGGGCGATCCACTAGGGATGAGCAGTTCTTC,CASSLVQGRSTRDEQFF
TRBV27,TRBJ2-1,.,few,TGTGCCAGCAGTTTAGCCAACAGGTACAATGAGCAGTTCTTC,CASSLANRYNEQFF
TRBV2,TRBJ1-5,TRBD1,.,TGTGCCAGCAGACCGAATCCGGGACAGGGGGTTCAGCCCCAGCATTTT,CASRPNPGQGVQPQHF
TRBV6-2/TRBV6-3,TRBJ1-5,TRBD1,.,TGTGCCAACAGTCTCTTACCGGGACAGGGTGACCAGCCCCAGCATTTT,CANSLLPGQGDQPQHF
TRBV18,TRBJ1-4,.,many,TGTGCCAGCTCACCACTCATTGGGGGCGATGAAAAACTGTTTTTT,CASSPLIGGDEKLFF
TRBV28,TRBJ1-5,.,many,TGTGCCAGCAGCTCTGCCGAGGGTGGCAATCAGCCCCAGCATTTT,CASSSAEGGNQPQHF
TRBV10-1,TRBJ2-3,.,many,TGCGCCAGCAGTGAATCAGGTTTCGCAGATACGCAGTATTTT,CASSESGFADTQYF
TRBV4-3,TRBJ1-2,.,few,TGCGCCAGCAGCCTCACCAGGGAGTCTTGGTATGGCTACACCTTC,CASSLTRESWYGYTF
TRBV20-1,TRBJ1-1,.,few,TGCAGTGCTAGTGACTCCGGTATTTACACTGAAGCTTTCTTT,CSASDSGIYTEAFF
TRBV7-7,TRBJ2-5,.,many,TGTGCTAGCAGCTTAGAATCTAATGGAGGGGAGGCAGAGACCCAGTACTTC,CASSLESNGGEAETQYF
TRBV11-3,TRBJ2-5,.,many,TGTGCCAGCAGCTTAGATCGGGAGACCCAGTACTTC,CASSLDRETQYF
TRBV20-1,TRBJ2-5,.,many,TGCAGTGCTAGCGGCAGCCAAGAGACCCAGTACTTC,CSASGSQETQYF
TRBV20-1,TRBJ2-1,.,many,TGCAGTGCCCCGGACCTACGTGTGGGTGGTACCTACAATGAGCAGTTCTTC,CSAPDLRVGGTYNEQFF
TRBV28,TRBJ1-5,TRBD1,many,TGTGCCAGCAGTTTATTGTCCGGGACAGATTTTAATCAGCCCCAGCATTTT,CASSLLSGTDFNQPQHF
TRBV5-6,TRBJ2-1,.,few,TGTGCCAGCACCCAACTCCCGGGCAATGAGCAGTTCTTC,CASTQLPGNEQFF